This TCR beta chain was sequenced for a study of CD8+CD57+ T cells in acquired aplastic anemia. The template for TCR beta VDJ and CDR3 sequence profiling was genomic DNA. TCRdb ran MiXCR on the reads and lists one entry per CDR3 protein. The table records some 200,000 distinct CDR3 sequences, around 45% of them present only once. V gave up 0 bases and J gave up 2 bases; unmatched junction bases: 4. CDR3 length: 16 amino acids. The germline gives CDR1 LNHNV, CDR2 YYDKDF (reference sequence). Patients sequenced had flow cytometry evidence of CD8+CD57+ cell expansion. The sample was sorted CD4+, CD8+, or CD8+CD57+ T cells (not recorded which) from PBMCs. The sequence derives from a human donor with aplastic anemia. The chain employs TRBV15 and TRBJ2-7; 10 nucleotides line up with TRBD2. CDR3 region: CATSRERTSGAYEQYF. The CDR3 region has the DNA TGTGCCACCAGCAGAGAGCGGACTAGCGGTGCCTACGAGCAGTACTTC.